Listed below are T cell receptor beta chains from one sample, sequenced in a study of blood T cell repertoires in COVID-19. The assay was immunoSEQ multiplex PCR, and TCRdb's table has in-frame clones only and misses some. The sample lists over 600,000 clones; 75% to 90% were seen once. Sequencing used peripheral blood. These receptors came from a young woman with acute or convalescent COVID-19. Each CDR3 is given with its conserved first and last residue. D genes are given only for firm matches. Not every row has a clone size; where given, it reads once, few, many or a size class.

J gene: TRBJ2-7; D gene: TRBD1; clone size: -; V gene: TRBV5-6; CDR3 protein: CASSLGDRTQEQYF
J gene: TRBJ1-2; D gene: -; clone size: -; V gene: TRBV28; CDR3 protein: CASQGHKDGYTF
J gene: TRBJ2-5; D gene: TRBD1; clone size: once; V gene: TRBV5-4; CDR3 protein: CASSSRTGSGETQYF
J gene: TRBJ2-1; D gene: TRBD2; clone size: -; V gene: TRBV29-1; CDR3 protein: CSVLGTSGGVSYNEQFF
J gene: TRBJ2-3; D gene: -; clone size: -; V gene: TRBV6-1; CDR3 protein: CASSDMGLGTDTQYF
J gene: TRBJ1-2; D gene: TRBD1; clone size: -; V gene: TRBV9; CDR3 protein: CASSLGDRPNYGYTF
J gene: TRBJ2-2; D gene: TRBD2; clone size: once; V gene: TRBV29-1; CDR3 protein: CSVGAGVGTGELFF
J gene: TRBJ1-1; D gene: -; clone size: -; V gene: TRBV29-1; CDR3 protein: CSVNAPGGGVEAFF
J gene: TRBJ1-1; D gene: -; clone size: once; V gene: TRBV14; CDR3 protein: CATTRQNTEAFF
J gene: TRBJ1-5; D gene: TRBD1; clone size: -; V gene: TRBV18; CDR3 protein: CASSRAGGDPQHF
J gene: TRBJ1-1; D gene: TRBD1; clone size: few; V gene: TRBV5-8; CDR3 protein: CASSQRDRRRVTEAFF
J gene: TRBJ2-5; D gene: TRBD2; clone size: -; V gene: TRBV7-3; CDR3 protein: CASSLTGGTSGATQYF
J gene: TRBJ1-1; D gene: -; clone size: once; V gene: TRBV5-1; CDR3 protein: CASSPHGAEAFF
J gene: TRBJ1-1; D gene: -; clone size: once; V gene: TRBV7-9; CDR3 protein: CASSKNLDRLLRMNTEAFF
J gene: TRBJ1-2; D gene: -; clone size: -; V gene: TRBV3-1/TRBV3-2; CDR3 protein: CASSPLGGYGYTF
J gene: TRBJ1-4; D gene: TRBD1; clone size: -; V gene: TRBV3-1/TRBV3-2; CDR3 protein: CASINRGSNEKLFF
J gene: TRBJ1-4; D gene: -; clone size: -; V gene: TRBV7-9; CDR3 protein: CASSLGEELFF
J gene: TRBJ1-1; D gene: TRBD1; clone size: -; V gene: TRBV18; CDR3 protein: CASSPHLGQGPLNTEAFF
J gene: TRBJ1-4; D gene: TRBD1; clone size: -; V gene: TRBV4-1; CDR3 protein: CASSQGGGQGQTNEKLFF
J gene: TRBJ2-3; D gene: -; clone size: -; V gene: TRBV7-9; CDR3 protein: CASSLSRLGTDTQYF
J gene: TRBJ1-2; D gene: -; clone size: -; V gene: TRBV28; CDR3 protein: CASKLRENYAYGYTF
J gene: TRBJ1-1; D gene: TRBD1; clone size: few; V gene: TRBV6-1; CDR3 protein: CASSLGQRPEAFF
J gene: TRBJ1-3; D gene: -; clone size: -; V gene: TRBV3-1/TRBV3-2; CDR3 protein: CASSQTRGRAGNTIYF
J gene: TRBJ1-1; D gene: -; clone size: -; V gene: TRBV10-3; CDR3 protein: CAVGRSGNTEAFF
J gene: TRBJ1-1; D gene: TRBD1; clone size: -; V gene: TRBV9; CDR3 protein: CASSVGDRGSEAFF
J gene: TRBJ1-1; D gene: -; clone size: once; V gene: TRBV6-2/TRBV6-3; CDR3 protein: CASSFTGGGTEAFF
J gene: TRBJ1-4; D gene: TRBD1; clone size: -; V gene: TRBV9; CDR3 protein: CASSATGTVVEKLFF
J gene: TRBJ1-1; D gene: -; clone size: -; V gene: TRBV4-1; CDR3 protein: CASSQRILKATGGIGTEAFF
J gene: TRBJ1-1; D gene: -; clone size: -; V gene: TRBV29-1; CDR3 protein: CSVYGNTEAFF
J gene: TRBJ1-2; D gene: -; clone size: -; V gene: TRBV7-9; CDR3 protein: CASSLQGYDGYTF
J gene: TRBJ2-7; D gene: TRBD1; clone size: -; V gene: TRBV29-1; CDR3 protein: CSVEVREPGQGGYEQYF
J gene: TRBJ1-1; D gene: -; clone size: -; V gene: TRBV4-1; CDR3 protein: CASSQDISGTEAFF
J gene: TRBJ1-1; D gene: TRBD1; clone size: -; V gene: TRBV2; CDR3 protein: CASRLTGANTEAFF
J gene: TRBJ2-7; D gene: TRBD1; clone size: -; V gene: TRBV18; CDR3 protein: CASSPVGQMYEQYF
J gene: TRBJ2-1; D gene: -; clone size: -; V gene: TRBV7-8; CDR3 protein: CASTPPRGAISSYNEQFF
J gene: TRBJ2-7; D gene: TRBD2; clone size: -; V gene: TRBV20-1; CDR3 protein: CSASVAGGPSGEQYF
J gene: TRBJ1-3; D gene: -; clone size: -; V gene: TRBV4-1; CDR3 protein: CASSPTGNTIYF
J gene: TRBJ1-2; D gene: -; clone size: -; V gene: TRBV27; CDR3 protein: CASSKSPGTSYGYTF
J gene: TRBJ1-3; D gene: -; clone size: -; V gene: TRBV6-5; CDR3 protein: CASSRGRVTGNTIYF
J gene: TRBJ1-1; D gene: -; clone size: -; V gene: TRBV27; CDR3 protein: CASSFQGMNTEAFF
J gene: TRBJ1-1; D gene: -; clone size: -; V gene: TRBV2; CDR3 protein: CASSFGILNTEAFF
J gene: TRBJ1-5; D gene: -; clone size: -; V gene: TRBV18; CDR3 protein: CASSPDSPQPQHF
J gene: TRBJ1-2; D gene: TRBD1; clone size: -; V gene: TRBV7-9; CDR3 protein: CASSLGRTGAYGYTF
J gene: TRBJ2-1; D gene: -; clone size: -; V gene: TRBV4-3; CDR3 protein: CASSRTVTGSYNEQFF
J gene: TRBJ2-3; D gene: TRBD1; clone size: few; V gene: TRBV28; CDR3 protein: CASRPGQGETDTQYF
J gene: TRBJ2-2; D gene: -; clone size: -; V gene: TRBV27; CDR3 protein: CASSLNQGTGELFF